These 17 T cell receptor beta chains originate from one sample sequenced in a study of shared clonotypes between healthy human individuals. TCRdb's table, derived via immunoSEQ multiplex PCR, lists solely in-frame clones and lacks some. The sample records 2 million to 2.5 million clones, approximately 95% being singletons. Sequenced material: naive CD4+ T cells from PBMCs. As to subset: CD45RA+ positively selected. The receptors shown here come from a man aged 18-30 years in good health. Some clones in this sample may be carry-over from other donors' samples.

Remarks on this clone: The sample holds other DNA sequences that translate to the same CDR3. The chain uses TRBV5-1 and TRBJ2-2; 7 bases agree with TRBD2. V was pared by 1 base and J by 2 bases, with 2 bases of the junction left unmatched. Germline V CDR1 and CDR2: SGHRS, YFSETQ. The CDR3 is made up of 15 amino acids. The CDR3 bases are TGCGCCAGCAGCTTGCCTAGCGGTAACACCGGGGAGCTGTTTTTT. Its protein product is CASSLPSGNTGELFF.

This sequence joins TRBV6-1 and TRBJ2-7, with TRBD1 identical over 9 bases. The V segment lost 4 bases and the J segment 3 bases; nucleotides outside the gene matches: 7. The germline gives CDR1 MNHNS, CDR2 SASEGT. This CDR3 has 15 residues. Written as DNA, the CDR3 is TGTGCCAGCAGTGCAGGGACAGGGAGGAGCTACGAGCAGTACTTC. Encoded protein: CASSAGTGRSYEQYF.

The chain employs TRBV6-4 and TRBJ1-1; 10 bases map to TRBD1. The CDR3 covers 13 residues. V shed 3 bases, J shed 13 bases, and the junction held 8 bases outside the gene matches. The germline V gene has CDR1 MRHNA and CDR2 SNTAGT. The CDR3: CASSEKVGTGVFF. The CDR3 DNA follows: TGTGCCAGCAGTGAAAAAGTCGGGACAGGGGTTTTCTTT.

The chain carries TRBV6-6 and TRBJ2-3; 10 bases fit TRBD2. The germline V gene encodes CDR1 MNHNY and CDR2 SVGAGI (reference sequence). After removal of 6 bases from V and 3 bases from J, the junction contained 3 bases not matched to a gene. The CDR3 contains 14 residues. The CDR3 DNA sequence: TGTGCCAGCAGGCAGACTAGCGGGACAGATACGCAGTATTTT. Its translation is CASRQTSGTDTQYF.

The V gene is TRBV28, the J gene TRBJ1-5, with D possibly matching TRBD1 (5 bases). Germline CDR1 is MDHEN and CDR2 is SYDVKM. This CDR3 has 16 amino acids. The ends were cut back, 6 bases at V and 11 bases at J, with 26 bases in the middle. This CDR3 is CASSRYRGGRLESQHF. In DNA, the CDR3 is TGTGCCAGCAGCCGATATCGCGGGGGGAGGTTGGAGTCCCAGCATTTT.

In this sample, this clone turned up once. The chain is built from TRBV4-3 and TRBJ1-4; unclear D gene. Germline loops: CDR1 LGHNA, CDR2 YSLEER. V lost 6 bases, J lost 0 bases, and 8 bases lay in between. The CDR3 is 14 amino acids. The CDR3 region has the DNA TGCGCCAGCAGTCCTCAGGCAACTAATGAAAAACTGTTTTTT. This sequence encodes CASSPQATNEKLFF.

The V and J genes are TRBV5-1 and TRBJ2-7; unclear D gene. Between the trimmed V and J ends, which lost 5 bases and 0 bases, there was a span of 15 bases. Germline lookup yields CDR1 SGHRS and CDR2 YFSETQ. The CDR3 consists of 15 residues. The CDR3 bases are TGCGCCAGCAGTACGATGGCAGCCAGCTCCTACGAGCAGTACTTC. Residues: CASSTMAASSYEQYF.

In its sample, this clone was seen once. As DNA, the CDR3 is TGTGCCAGCAGCCAACTGACAGGGGGATACGAAAAACTGTTTTTT. This codes for CASSQLTGGYEKLFF. V usage is TRBV7-8 and J usage is TRBJ1-4, with 9 positions matching TRBD1. V gave up 5 bases and J gave up 8 bases; unmatched junction bases: 9. CDR1 SGHVS and CDR2 FQNEAQ come from the germline V gene. The CDR3 is 15 amino acids.

This chain joins TRBV6-1 and TRBJ1-4; tentative D call: TRBD1 (5 bases). Trimming took 9 bases from V and 6 from J, leaving 14 bases between them. Germline V CDR1 and CDR2: MNHNS, SASEGT. The CDR3 totals 13 residues. CDR3 protein: CAREAGLHEKLFF. CDR3 DNA: TGTGCCAGGGAGGCAGGGCTTCATGAAAAACTGTTTTTT.

This rearrangement joins TRBV28 to TRBJ2-7, with 7 bases aligning to TRBD2. CDR1 is MDHEN, CDR2 SYDVKM, per germline. CDR3 length: 16 residues. Trimming took 6 bases from V and 4 from J; bases not matched to a gene: 15. The CDR3 DNA reads TGTGCCAGCAGGGGGGGAGTGGCTAGCGGCCGATACGAGCAGTACTTC. Protein sequence: CASRGGVASGRYEQYF.

The V gene is TRBV27, the J gene TRBJ1-4; D call uncertain. CDR1 and CDR2 from the germline V gene are MNHEY and SMNVEV (reference sequence). The CDR3 runs 16 residues. Between the trimmed V and J ends, which lost 6 bases and 0 bases, there was a span of 14 bases. The CDR3 coding sequence is TGTGCCAGCAGGTCCCTAGTCGGGGCAACTAATGAAAAACTGTTTTTT. It encodes CASRSLVGATNEKLFF.

J is TRBJ2-3 and V is TRBV5-6; no clear D gene. V was trimmed by 0 bases and J by 4 bases, leaving 6 bases between them. Germline V gene lookup returns CDR1 SGHDT and CDR2 YYEEEE. This CDR3 has 13 amino acids. The CDR3 loop reads CASSLERADTQYF. CDR3 coding DNA: TGTGCCAGCAGCTTGGAAAGGGCAGATACGCAGTATTTT. Full variable domain (remainder filled in from reference TRBV5-6 and TRBJ2-3): DAGVTQSPTHLIKTRGQQVTLRCSPKSGHDTVSWYQQALGQGPQFIFQYYEEEERQRGNFPDRFSGHQFPNYSSELNVNALLLGDSALYLCASSLERADTQYFGPGTRLTVL.

The chain recombines TRBV5-1 with TRBJ2-5; D may be TRBD1 or TRBD2 (8 bases each). V was cut by 3 bases and J by 2 bases, with 26 bases left in between. This CDR3 is built from 19 residues. Germline-derived CDR1 and CDR2 are SGHRS and YFSETQ. In nucleotides, the CDR3 is TGCGCCAGCAGCTCACCACAGGGGGTAGCGGGGAGGGATCAAGAGACCCAGTACTTC. Translating it yields CASSSPQGVAGRDQETQYF. Filled out from reference TRBV5-1 and TRBJ2-5, the complete variable domain reads KAGVTQTPRYLIKTRGQQVTLSCSPISGHRSVSWYQQTPGQGLQFLFEYFSETQRNKGNFPGRFSGRQFSNSRSEMNVSTLELGDSALYLCASSSPQGVAGRDQETQYFGPGTRLLVL.

This chain links TRBV18 with TRBJ1-1, with D tentatively TRBD1 (6 bases). There are 15 residues in the CDR3. Trimming pared 6 bases from V and 1 base from J, leaving 15 bases between. From germline, CDR1 is KGHSH and CDR2 LQKENI. The chain's CDR3 is CASSPGEWGNTEAFF. The CDR3, as DNA: TGTGCCAGCTCCCCAGGGGAATGGGGGAACACTGAAGCTTTCTTT.

The chain uses TRBV25-1 and TRBJ2-7; 10 positions agree with TRBD1. The CDR3 loop spans 13 amino acids. The junction had 4 bases not matched to a gene; V was cut back by 6 bases and J by 5 bases. The germline CDR1 and CDR2 sequences are MGHDK and SYGVNS. The CDR3 here is CASSRQGADEQYF. In DNA, the CDR3 is TGTGCCAGCAGCAGACAGGGGGCGGACGAGCAGTACTTC.

This sequence joins TRBV2 and TRBJ1-1, with a weak D call TRBD1 (6 bases). Germline values: CDR1 SNHLY, CDR2 FYNNEI. The CDR3 is 15 residues long. V shed 5 bases and J shed 0 bases, with 13 bases lying between them. CDR3 protein: CASSIDGQMNTEAFF. CDR3 nucleotides: TGTGCCAGCAGTATAGATGGACAGATGAACACTGAAGCTTTCTTT.

There are a few counts of this clone. This sequence joins TRBV2 and TRBJ1-1; D is possibly TRBD1 (5 bases). Germline V gene data show CDR1 as SNHLY and CDR2 as FYNNEI. The CDR3 extends over 12 amino acids. Trimming took off 7 bases at V and 11 bases at J, with 17 bases between the two ends. Written as DNA, the CDR3 is TGTGCCAGCAACGGGGGTACGATTTATGCTTTCTTT. Its translation: CASNGGTIYAFF.